The T cell receptor beta chain described here comes from a study of cytomegalovirus exposure and HLA in healthy donors. The V segment lost 10 bases and the J segment 4 bases; nucleotides outside the gene matches: 7. The CDR3 extends over 13 amino acids. The germline V gene has CDR1 MNHNY and CDR2 SVGAGI (reference sequence). PCR amplification relied on 60 Vbeta primers (plus 13 Jbeta primers). Clones were sequenced by immunoSEQ multiplex PCR, and TCRdb holds only the in-frame ones, with some missing. The sample includes fewer than 150,000 clones, approximately 74% seen only once; the top ten take under 14%.

The sequence was obtained from a woman between 45 and 60 years old in good health and CMV-seropositive. The sample comprised PBMCs. This chain links TRBV6-6 with TRBJ1-5; 7 bases are shared with TRBD1. Written as DNA, the CDR3 is TGTGCCACCCGACAGGGTTGGAATCAGCCCCAGCATTTT. This translates into CATRQGWNQPQHF.